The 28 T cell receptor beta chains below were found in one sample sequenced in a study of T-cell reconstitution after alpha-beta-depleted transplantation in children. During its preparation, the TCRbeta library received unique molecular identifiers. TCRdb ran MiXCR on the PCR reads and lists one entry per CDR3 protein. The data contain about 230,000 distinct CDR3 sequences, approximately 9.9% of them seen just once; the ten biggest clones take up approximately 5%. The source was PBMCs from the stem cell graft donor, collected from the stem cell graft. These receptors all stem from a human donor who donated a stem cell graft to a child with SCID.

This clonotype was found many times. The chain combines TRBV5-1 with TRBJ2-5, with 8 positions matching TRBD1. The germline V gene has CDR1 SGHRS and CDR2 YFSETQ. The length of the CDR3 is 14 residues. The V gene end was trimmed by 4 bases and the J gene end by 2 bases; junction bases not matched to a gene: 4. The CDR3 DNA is TGCGCCAGCAGCGTAGGACAGGGACAAGAGACCCAGTACTTC. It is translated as CASSVGQGQETQYF.

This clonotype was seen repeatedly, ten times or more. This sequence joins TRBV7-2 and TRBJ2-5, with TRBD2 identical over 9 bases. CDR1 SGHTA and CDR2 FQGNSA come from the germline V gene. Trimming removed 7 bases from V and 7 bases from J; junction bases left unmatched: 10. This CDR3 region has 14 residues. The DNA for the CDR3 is TGTGCCAGCACTTGGGCGGGGGGGACAGCGACCCAGTACTTC. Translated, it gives CASTWAGGTATQYF.

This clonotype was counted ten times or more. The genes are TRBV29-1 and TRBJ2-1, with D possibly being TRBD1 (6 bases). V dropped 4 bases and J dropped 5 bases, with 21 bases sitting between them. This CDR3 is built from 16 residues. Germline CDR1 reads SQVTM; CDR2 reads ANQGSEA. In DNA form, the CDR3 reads TGCAGCGTTGTGGTTGGGGGCCGTCTTTGGGACAATGAGCAGTTCTTC. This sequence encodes CSVVVGGRLWDNEQFF.

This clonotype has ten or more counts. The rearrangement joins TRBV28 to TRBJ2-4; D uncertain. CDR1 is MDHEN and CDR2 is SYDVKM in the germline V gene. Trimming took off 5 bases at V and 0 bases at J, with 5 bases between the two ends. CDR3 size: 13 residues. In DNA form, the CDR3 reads TGTGCCAGCAGTAACCTAGCCAAAAACATTCAGTACTTC. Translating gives CASSNLAKNIQYF.

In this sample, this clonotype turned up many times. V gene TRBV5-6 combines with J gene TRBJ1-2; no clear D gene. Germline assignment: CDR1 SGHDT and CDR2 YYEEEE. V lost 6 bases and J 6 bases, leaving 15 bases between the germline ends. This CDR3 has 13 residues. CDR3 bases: TGTGCCAGCACCCTACCCCCCCTGGATGGCTACACCTTC. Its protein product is CASTLPPLDGYTF.

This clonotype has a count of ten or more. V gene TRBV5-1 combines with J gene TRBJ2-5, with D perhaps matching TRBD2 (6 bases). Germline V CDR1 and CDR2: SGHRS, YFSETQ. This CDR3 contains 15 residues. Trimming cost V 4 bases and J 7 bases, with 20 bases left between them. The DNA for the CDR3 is TGCGCCAGCAGCAGAGGGACTGATCCTCCTGGGACCCAGTACTTC. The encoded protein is CASSRGTDPPGTQYF.

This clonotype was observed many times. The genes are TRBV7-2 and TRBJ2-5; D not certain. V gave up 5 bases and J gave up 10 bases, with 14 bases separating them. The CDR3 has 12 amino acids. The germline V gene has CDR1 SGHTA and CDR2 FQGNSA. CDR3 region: CASSPNDWGQYF. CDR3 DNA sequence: TGTGCCAGCAGCCCCAATGACTGGGGCCAGTACTTC.

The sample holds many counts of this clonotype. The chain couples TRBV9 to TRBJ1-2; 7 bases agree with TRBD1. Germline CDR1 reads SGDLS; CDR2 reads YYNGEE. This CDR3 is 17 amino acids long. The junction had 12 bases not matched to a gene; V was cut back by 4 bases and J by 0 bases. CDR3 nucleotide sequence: TGTGCCAGCAGCCCATCGACAGGGAGGTTAGCTAACTATGGCTACACCTTC. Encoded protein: CASSPSTGRLANYGYTF. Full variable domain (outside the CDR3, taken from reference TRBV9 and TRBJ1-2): DSGVTQTPKHLITATGQRVTLRCSPRSGDLSVYWYQQSLDQGLQFLIQYYNGEERAKGNILERFSAQQFPDLHSELNLSSLELGDSALYFCASSPSTGRLANYGYTFGSGTRLTVV.

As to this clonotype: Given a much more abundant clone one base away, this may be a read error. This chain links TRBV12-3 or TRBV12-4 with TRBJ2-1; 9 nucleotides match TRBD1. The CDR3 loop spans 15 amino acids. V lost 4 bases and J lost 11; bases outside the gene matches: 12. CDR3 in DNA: TGTGCCAGCAGTTGGGCCAACAGGGGGCTGAATAAGCAGTTCTTC. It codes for CASSWANRGLNKQFF.

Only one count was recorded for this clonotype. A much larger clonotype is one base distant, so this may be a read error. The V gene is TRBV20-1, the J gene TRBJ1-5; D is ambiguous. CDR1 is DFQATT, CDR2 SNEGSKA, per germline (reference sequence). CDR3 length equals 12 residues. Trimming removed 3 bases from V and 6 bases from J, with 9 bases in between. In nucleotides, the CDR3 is TGCAGTGCTAGGGGTGGCAGTCAGCCCCAGCATTTT. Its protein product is CSARGGSQPQHF.

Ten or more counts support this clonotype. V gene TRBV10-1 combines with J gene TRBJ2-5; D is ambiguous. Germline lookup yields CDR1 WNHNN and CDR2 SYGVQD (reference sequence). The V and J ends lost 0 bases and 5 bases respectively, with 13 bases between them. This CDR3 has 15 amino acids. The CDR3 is CASSESSVGAETQYF. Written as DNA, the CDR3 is TGCGCCAGCAGTGAGTCTTCTGTGGGTGCGGAGACCCAGTACTTC.

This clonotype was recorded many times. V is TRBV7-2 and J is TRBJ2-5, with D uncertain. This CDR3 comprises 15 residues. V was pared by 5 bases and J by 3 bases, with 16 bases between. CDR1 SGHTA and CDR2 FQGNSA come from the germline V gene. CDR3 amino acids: CASSPFPDAKETQYF. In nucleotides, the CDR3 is TGTGCCAGCAGCCCCTTTCCGGACGCGAAAGAGACCCAGTACTTC.

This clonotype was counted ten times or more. CDR3 nucleotides: TGCGCCAGCAGCTTACAGGGGAGTAACTATGGCTACACCTTC. Protein: CASSLQGSNYGYTF. This chain links TRBV5-1 with TRBJ1-2, with 7 bases lining up with TRBD1. V shed 2 bases, J shed 1 base, and the junction held 2 bases outside the gene matches. Germline CDR1 SGHRS, CDR2 YFSETQ. This CDR3 contains 14 residues.

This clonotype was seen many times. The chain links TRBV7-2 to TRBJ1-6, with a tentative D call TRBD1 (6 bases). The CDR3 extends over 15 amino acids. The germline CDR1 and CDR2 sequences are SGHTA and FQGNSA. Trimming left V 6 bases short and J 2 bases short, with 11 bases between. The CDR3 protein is CASRRQAAYNSPLHF. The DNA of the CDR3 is TGTGCCAGCAGGAGACAGGCCGCCTATAATTCACCCCTCCACTTT.

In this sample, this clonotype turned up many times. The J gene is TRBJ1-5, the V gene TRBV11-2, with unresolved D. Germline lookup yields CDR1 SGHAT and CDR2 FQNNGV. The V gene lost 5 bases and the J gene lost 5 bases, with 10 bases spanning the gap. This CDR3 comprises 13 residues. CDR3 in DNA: TGTGCCAGCAGCCACGGGTCGGATCAGCCCCAGCATTTT. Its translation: CASSHGSDQPQHF.

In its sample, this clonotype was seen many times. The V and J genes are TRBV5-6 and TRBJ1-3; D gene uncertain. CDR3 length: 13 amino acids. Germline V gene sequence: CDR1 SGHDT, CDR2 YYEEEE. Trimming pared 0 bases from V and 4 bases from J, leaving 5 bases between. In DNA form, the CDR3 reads TGTGCCAGCAGCTTGGCCTGGGGAAACACCATATATTTT. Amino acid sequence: CASSLAWGNTIYF.

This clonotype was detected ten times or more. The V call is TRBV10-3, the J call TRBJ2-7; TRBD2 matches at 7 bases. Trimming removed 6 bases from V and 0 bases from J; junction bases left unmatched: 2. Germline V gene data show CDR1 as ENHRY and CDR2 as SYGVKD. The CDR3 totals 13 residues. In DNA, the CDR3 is TGTGCCATCAGGCGGACTAGCTCCTACGAGCAGTACTTC. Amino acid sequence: CAIRRTSSYEQYF.

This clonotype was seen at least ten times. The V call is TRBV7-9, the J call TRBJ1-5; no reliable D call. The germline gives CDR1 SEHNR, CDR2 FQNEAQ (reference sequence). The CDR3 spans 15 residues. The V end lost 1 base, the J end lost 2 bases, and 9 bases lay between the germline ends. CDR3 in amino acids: CASSLDGFGNQPQHF. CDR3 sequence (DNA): TGTGCCAGCAGCTTAGATGGGTTCGGCAATCAGCCCCAGCATTTT. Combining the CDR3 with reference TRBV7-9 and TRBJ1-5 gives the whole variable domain DTGVSQNPRHKITKRGQNVTFRCDPISEHNRLYWYRQTLGQGPEFLTYFQNEAQLEKSRLLSDRFSAERPKGSFSTLEIQRTEQGDSAMYLCASSLDGFGNQPQHFGDGTRLSIL.

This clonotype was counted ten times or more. CDR3 nucleotides: TGTGCCAGTAGTATCCGTGACAGCAATCAGCCCCAGCATTTT. This encodes CASSIRDSNQPQHF. The rearrangement links TRBV19 to TRBJ1-5; D remains ambiguous. The CDR3 extends over 14 amino acids. V gave up 3 bases and J gave up 1 base, with 7 bases separating them. CDR1 and CDR2 (germline): LNHDA, SQIVND (reference sequence).

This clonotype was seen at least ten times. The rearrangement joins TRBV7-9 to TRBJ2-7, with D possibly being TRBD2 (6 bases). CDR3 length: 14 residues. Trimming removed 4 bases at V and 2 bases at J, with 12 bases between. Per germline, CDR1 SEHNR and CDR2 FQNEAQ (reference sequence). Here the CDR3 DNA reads TGTGCCAGCAGCTCCTTCGGGGGACCCTACGAGCAGTACTTC. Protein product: CASSSFGGPYEQYF.

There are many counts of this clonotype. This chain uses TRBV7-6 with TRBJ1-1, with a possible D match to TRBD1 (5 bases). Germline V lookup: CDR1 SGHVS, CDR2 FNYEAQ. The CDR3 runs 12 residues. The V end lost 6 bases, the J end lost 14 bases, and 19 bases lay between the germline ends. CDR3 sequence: CASRGVKTGPFF. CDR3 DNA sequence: TGTGCCAGCAGGGGGGTAAAAACAGGACCCTTCTTT.

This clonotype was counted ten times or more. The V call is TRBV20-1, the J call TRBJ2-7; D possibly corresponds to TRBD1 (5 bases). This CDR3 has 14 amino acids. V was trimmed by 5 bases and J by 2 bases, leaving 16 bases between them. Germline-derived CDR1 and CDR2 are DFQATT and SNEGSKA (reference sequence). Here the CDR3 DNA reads TGCAGTGCTGGTGACAGACTGGGCACCTACGAGCAGTACTTC. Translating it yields CSAGDRLGTYEQYF.

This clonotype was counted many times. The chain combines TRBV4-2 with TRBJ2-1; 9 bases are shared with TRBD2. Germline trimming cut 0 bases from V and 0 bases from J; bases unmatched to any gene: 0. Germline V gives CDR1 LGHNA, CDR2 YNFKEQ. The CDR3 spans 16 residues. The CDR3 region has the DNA TGTGCCAGCAGCCAAGATAGCGGGGGCTCCTACAATGAGCAGTTCTTC. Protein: CASSQDSGGSYNEQFF.

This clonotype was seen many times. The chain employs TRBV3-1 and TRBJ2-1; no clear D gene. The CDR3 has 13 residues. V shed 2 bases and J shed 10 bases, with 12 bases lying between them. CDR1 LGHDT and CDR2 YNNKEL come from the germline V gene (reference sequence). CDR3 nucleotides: TGTGCCAGCAGCCAAAGCCCCAGTTGGGAGCAGTTCTTC. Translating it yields CASSQSPSWEQFF.

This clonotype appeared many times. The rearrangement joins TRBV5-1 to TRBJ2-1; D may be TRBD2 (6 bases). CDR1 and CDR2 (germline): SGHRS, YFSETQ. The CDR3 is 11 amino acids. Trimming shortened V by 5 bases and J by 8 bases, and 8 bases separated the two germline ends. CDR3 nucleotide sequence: TGCGCCAGCAGTTGGGGGGATGAGCAGTTCTTC. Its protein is CASSWGDEQFF.

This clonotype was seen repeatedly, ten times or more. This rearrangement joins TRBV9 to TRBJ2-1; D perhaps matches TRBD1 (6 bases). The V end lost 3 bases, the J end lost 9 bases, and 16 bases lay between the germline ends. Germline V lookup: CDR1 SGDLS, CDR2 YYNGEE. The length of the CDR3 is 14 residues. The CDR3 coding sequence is TGTGCCAGCAGCGGACAGGTGGGTCGCTCTGAGCAGTTCTTC. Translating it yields CASSGQVGRSEQFF.

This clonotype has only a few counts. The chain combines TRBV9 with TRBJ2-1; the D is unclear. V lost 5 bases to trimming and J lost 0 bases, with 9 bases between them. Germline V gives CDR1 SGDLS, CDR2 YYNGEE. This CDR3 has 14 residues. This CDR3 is CASREISSYNEQFF. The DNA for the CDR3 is TGTGCCAGCAGGGAAATTAGCTCCTACAATGAGCAGTTCTTC.

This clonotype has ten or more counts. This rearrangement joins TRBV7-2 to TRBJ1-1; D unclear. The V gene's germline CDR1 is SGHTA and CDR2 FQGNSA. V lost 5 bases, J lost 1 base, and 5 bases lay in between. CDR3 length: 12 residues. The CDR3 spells CASSKRNTEAFF. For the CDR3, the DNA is TGTGCCAGCAGCAAGAGGAACACTGAAGCTTTCTTT.